This record covers a single T cell receptor beta chain. What it binds is not known. The source of the sample is a study of shared clonotypes between healthy human individuals. Study-wide results and limits: Rarefaction analysis demonstrated incomplete sorted-subset sequencing notwithstanding large depth.

Only in-frame clones appear in the TCRdb table, and some are missing; sequencing was by immunoSEQ multiplex PCR. This table has about 2.1 million clones, more than 85% appearing once. The naive CD8 fraction comprised CD45RO-negative cells positively selected for CCR7 and excluded terminally differentiated effector memory CD45RA+ cells. Germline lookup yields CDR1 MNHEY and CDR2 SMNVEV (reference sequence). The junction had 11 bases not matched to a gene; V was cut back by 5 bases and J by 10 bases. CDR3 size: 14 residues. Sequences were obtained from naive CD8+ T cells from PBMCs. The chain combines TRBV27 with TRBJ2-1; TRBD1 aligns across 7 bases. The sequence came from a man aged 18 to 29 in good health. Some clones in this sample may be carry-over from other donors' samples. CDR3 DNA sequence: TGTGCCAGCAGTGTAATCTCACAGGGGAACGAGCAGTTCTTC. This gives the protein CASSVISQGNEQFF.